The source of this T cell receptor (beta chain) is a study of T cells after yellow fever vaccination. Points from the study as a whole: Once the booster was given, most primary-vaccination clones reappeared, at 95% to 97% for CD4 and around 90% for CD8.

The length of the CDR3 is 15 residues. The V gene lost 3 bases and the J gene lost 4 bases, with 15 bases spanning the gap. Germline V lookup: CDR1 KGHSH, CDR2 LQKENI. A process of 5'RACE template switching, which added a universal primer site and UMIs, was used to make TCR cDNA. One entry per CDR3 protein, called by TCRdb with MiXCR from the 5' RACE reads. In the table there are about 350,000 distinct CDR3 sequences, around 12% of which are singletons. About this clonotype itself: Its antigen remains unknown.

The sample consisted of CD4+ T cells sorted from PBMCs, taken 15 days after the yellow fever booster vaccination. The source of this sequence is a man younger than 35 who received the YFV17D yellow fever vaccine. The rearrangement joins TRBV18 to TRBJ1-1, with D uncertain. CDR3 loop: CASSPAAAETTEAFF. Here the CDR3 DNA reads TGTGCCAGCTCACCGGCGGCAGCCGAGACCACTGAAGCTTTCTTT. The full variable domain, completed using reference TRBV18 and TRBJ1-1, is NAGVMQNPRHLVRRRGQEARLRCSPMKGHSHVYWYRQLPEEGLKFMVYLQKENIIDESGMPKERFSAEFPKEGPSILRIQQVVRGDSAAYFCASSPAAAETTEAFFGQGTRLTVV.